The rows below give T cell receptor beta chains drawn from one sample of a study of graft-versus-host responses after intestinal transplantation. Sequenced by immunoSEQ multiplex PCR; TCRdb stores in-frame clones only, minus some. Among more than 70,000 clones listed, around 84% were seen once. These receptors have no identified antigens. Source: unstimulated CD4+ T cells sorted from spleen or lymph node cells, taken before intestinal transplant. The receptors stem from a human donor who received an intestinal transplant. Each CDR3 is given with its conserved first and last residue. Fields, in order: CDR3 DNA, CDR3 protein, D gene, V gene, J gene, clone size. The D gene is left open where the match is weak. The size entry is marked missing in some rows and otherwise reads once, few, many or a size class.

CDR3nt: TGTGCCAGCAGGAGAGCGGGCACCTACGAGCAGTACTTC; CDR3aa: CASRRAGTYEQYF; d_gene: NA; v_gene: TRBV2; j_gene: TRBJ2-7; abundance: few
CDR3nt: TGTGCCAGCCCAGACCCTTGTGAGCGGAAGATTCAAGAGACCCAGTACTTC; CDR3aa: CASPDPCERKIQETQYF; d_gene: NA; v_gene: TRBV27; j_gene: TRBJ2-5; abundance: NA
CDR3nt: TGTGCCAGCAGCGGATTGACAGTAAACACTGAAGCTTTCTTT; CDR3aa: CASSGLTVNTEAFF; d_gene: NA; v_gene: TRBV2; j_gene: TRBJ1-1; abundance: NA
CDR3nt: TGTGCCAGCTCACCACGAGCGGGGGGGACCTACGAGCAGTACTTC; CDR3aa: CASSPRAGGTYEQYF; d_gene: TRBD2; v_gene: TRBV18; j_gene: TRBJ2-7; abundance: once
CDR3nt: TGTGCCACCAGTGGGCAAGGAAGCAATCAGCCCCAGCATTTT; CDR3aa: CATSGQGSNQPQHF; d_gene: NA; v_gene: TRBV15; j_gene: TRBJ1-5; abundance: NA
CDR3nt: TGTGCCAGCAGCACAGACTGGGGGCCCTACGAGCAGTACTTC; CDR3aa: CASSTDWGPYEQYF; d_gene: NA; v_gene: TRBV6-6; j_gene: TRBJ2-7; abundance: NA
CDR3nt: TGTGCCAGCTCACCTGTCGGGAGGGAGACCCAGTACTTC; CDR3aa: CASSPVGRETQYF; d_gene: TRBD2; v_gene: TRBV18; j_gene: TRBJ2-5; abundance: once
CDR3nt: TGTGCCAGCAGCCCACTAGCGGGCCCCCAAGAGACCCAGTACTTC; CDR3aa: CASSPLAGPQETQYF; d_gene: TRBD2; v_gene: TRBV7-6; j_gene: TRBJ2-5; abundance: NA
CDR3nt: TGTGCCAGCGACCAAAGAAGGGGGCAGGGAGCTTTCTTT; CDR3aa: CASDQRRGQGAFF; d_gene: TRBD1; v_gene: TRBV11-2; j_gene: TRBJ1-1; abundance: NA
CDR3nt: TGTGCCATCGGCCCGACCCGACAGGGATCAGAGACCCAGTACTTC; CDR3aa: CAIGPTRQGSETQYF; d_gene: TRBD1; v_gene: TRBV10-3; j_gene: TRBJ2-5; abundance: NA
CDR3nt: TGTGCCAGCAGCTTGGGCCCGACAGGGGTCTGGGAGCAGTACTTC; CDR3aa: CASSLGPTGVWEQYF; d_gene: TRBD1; v_gene: TRBV5-4; j_gene: TRBJ2-7; abundance: NA
CDR3nt: TGTGCCAGCTCACCACCTAGCGGAAGCTCCTACAATGAGCAGTTCTTC; CDR3aa: CASSPPSGSSYNEQFF; d_gene: NA; v_gene: TRBV18; j_gene: TRBJ2-1; abundance: NA
CDR3nt: TGTGCCAGCAGCGGGTGGGGGACAGTCTCTGGAAACACCATATATTTT; CDR3aa: CASSGWGTVSGNTIYF; d_gene: TRBD1; v_gene: TRBV11-2; j_gene: TRBJ1-3; abundance: NA
CDR3nt: TGTGCCAGCTCATATCCGGGGGTTGATGGCTACACCTTC; CDR3aa: CASSYPGVDGYTF; d_gene: NA; v_gene: TRBV18; j_gene: TRBJ1-2; abundance: NA
CDR3nt: TGTGCCAGCAGCCCCGACGGGGGGGCGAACACAGATACGCAGTATTTT; CDR3aa: CASSPDGGANTDTQYF; d_gene: TRBD2; v_gene: TRBV9; j_gene: TRBJ2-3; abundance: NA
CDR3nt: TGTGCCAGCAGTTTATTAGACCGACTTAATTCACCCCTCCACTTT; CDR3aa: CASSLLDRLNSPLHF; d_gene: NA; v_gene: TRBV28; j_gene: TRBJ1-6; abundance: NA
CDR3nt: TGTGCCAGTAGTCCACGTTCCAACAGGAAAGAGACCCAGTACTTC; CDR3aa: CASSPRSNRKETQYF; d_gene: NA; v_gene: TRBV19; j_gene: TRBJ2-5; abundance: NA
CDR3nt: TGTGCCAGCAGCCGACAGGGTAGCTACGAGCAGTACTTC; CDR3aa: CASSRQGSYEQYF; d_gene: TRBD1; v_gene: TRBV27; j_gene: TRBJ2-7; abundance: NA
CDR3nt: TGTGCCAGTAGTATAGGCCTGACCGAGGGCGAGCAGTACTTC; CDR3aa: CASSIGLTEGEQYF; d_gene: NA; v_gene: TRBV19; j_gene: TRBJ2-7; abundance: NA
CDR3nt: TGTGCCAGCAGCTTACAGGGGACCTACGAGCAGTACTTC; CDR3aa: CASSLQGTYEQYF; d_gene: NA; v_gene: TRBV7-6; j_gene: TRBJ2-7; abundance: NA
CDR3nt: TGTGCCAGCTCACTACAGGGACAGAAACAGAATTCACCCCTCCACTTT; CDR3aa: CASSLQGQKQNSPLHF; d_gene: TRBD1; v_gene: TRBV18; j_gene: TRBJ1-6; abundance: NA
CDR3nt: TGCGCCAGCAGCTTAGGTTCCCCCGGAGGGTATTCACCCCTCCACTTT; CDR3aa: CASSLGSPGGYSPLHF; d_gene: NA; v_gene: TRBV5-1; j_gene: TRBJ1-6; abundance: few
CDR3nt: TGTGCCAGCTCACCACCCGGGACTAGCGGGGGTTACATTCAGTACTTC; CDR3aa: CASSPPGTSGGYIQYF; d_gene: TRBD2; v_gene: TRBV18; j_gene: TRBJ2-4; abundance: NA
CDR3nt: TGCGCCAGCAGCGCCGGGCATAGCGGGAGGGCCGGGGAGCTGTTTTTT; CDR3aa: CASSAGHSGRAGELFF; d_gene: TRBD2; v_gene: TRBV5-1; j_gene: TRBJ2-2; abundance: once
CDR3nt: TGTGCCAGCAGCTTGGGGACAGGGCTGTCCGGGGAGCTGTTTTTT; CDR3aa: CASSLGTGLSGELFF; d_gene: TRBD1; v_gene: TRBV5-6; j_gene: TRBJ2-2; abundance: NA
CDR3nt: TGTGCCAGCACCAGGGAGGGGGGGGGTGGCTACACCTTC; CDR3aa: CASTREGGGGYTF; d_gene: NA; v_gene: TRBV27; j_gene: TRBJ1-2; abundance: NA
CDR3nt: TGCAGCGTCGTAGGACAGGCCTACGAGCAGTACTTC; CDR3aa: CSVVGQAYEQYF; d_gene: TRBD1; v_gene: TRBV29-1; j_gene: TRBJ2-7; abundance: NA
CDR3nt: TGTGCCAGCAGCCCCTCGGGGGGAAAGGGGGAGACCCAGTACTTC; CDR3aa: CASSPSGGKGETQYF; d_gene: TRBD2; v_gene: TRBV9; j_gene: TRBJ2-5; abundance: NA
CDR3nt: TGCGCCAGCAGCGTGAGACAGGCGTCAGATACGCAGTATTTT; CDR3aa: CASSVRQASDTQYF; d_gene: NA; v_gene: TRBV5-1; j_gene: TRBJ2-3; abundance: NA